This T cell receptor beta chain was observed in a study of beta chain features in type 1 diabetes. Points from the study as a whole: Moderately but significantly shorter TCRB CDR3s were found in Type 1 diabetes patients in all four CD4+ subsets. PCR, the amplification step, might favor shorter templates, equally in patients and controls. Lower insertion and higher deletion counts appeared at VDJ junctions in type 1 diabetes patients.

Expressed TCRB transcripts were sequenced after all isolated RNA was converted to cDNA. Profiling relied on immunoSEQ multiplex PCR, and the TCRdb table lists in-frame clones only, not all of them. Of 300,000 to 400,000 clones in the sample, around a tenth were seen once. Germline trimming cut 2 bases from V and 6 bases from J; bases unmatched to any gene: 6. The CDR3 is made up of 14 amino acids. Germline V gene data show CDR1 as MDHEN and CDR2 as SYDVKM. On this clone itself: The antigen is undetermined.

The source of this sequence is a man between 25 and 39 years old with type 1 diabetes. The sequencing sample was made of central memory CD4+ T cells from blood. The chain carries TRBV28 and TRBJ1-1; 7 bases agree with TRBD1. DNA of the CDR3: TGTGCCAGCAGTTTAGGAGGGGGCCGTCCTGAAGCTTTCTTT. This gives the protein CASSLGGGRPEAFF.